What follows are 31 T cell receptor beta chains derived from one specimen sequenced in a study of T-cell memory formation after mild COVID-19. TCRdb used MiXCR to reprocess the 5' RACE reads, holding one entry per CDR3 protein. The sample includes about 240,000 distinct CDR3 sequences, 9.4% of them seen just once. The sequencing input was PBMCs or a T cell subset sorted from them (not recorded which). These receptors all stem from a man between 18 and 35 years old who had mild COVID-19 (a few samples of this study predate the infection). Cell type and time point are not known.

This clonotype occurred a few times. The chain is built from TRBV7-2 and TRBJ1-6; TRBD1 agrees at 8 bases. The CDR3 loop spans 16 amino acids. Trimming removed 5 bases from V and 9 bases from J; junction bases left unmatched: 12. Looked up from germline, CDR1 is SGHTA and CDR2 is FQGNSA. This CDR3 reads CASSSRTGSSGSPLHF. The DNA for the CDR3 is TGTGCCAGCAGCAGCCGGACAGGGAGCTCTGGTTCACCCCTCCACTTT.

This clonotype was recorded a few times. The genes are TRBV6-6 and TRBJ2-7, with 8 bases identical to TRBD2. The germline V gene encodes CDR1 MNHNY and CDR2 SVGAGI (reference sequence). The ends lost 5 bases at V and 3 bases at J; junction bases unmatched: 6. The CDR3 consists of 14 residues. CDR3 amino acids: CASSRGGTLYEQYV. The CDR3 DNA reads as TGTGCCAGCAGTCGCGGGGGGACCCTCTACGAGCAGTACGTC.

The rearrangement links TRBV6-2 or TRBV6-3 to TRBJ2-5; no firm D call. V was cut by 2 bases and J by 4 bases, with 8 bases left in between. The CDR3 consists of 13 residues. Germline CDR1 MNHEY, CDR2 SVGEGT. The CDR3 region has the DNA TGTGCCAGCAGTTACCTCAGCTCAGAGACCCAGTACTTC. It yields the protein CASSYLSSETQYF.

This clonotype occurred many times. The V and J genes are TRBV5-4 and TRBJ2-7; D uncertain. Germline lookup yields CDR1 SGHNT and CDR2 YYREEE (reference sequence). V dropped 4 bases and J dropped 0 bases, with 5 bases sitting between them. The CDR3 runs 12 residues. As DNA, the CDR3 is TGTGCCAGCAGCCAGGACTCCTACGAGCAGTACTTC. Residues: CASSQDSYEQYF.

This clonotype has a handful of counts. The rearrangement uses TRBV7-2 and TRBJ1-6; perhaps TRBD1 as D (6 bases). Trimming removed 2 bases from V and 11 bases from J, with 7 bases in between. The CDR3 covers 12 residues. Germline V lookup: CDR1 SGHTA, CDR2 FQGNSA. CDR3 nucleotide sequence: TGTGCCAGCAGCTTATGGGGGCCACCCCTCCACTTT. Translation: CASSLWGPPLHF.

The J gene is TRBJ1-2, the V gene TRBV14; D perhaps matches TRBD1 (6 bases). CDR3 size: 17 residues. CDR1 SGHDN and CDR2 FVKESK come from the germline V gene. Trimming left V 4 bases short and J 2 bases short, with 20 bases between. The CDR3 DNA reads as TGTGCCAGCAGCCCCCCCGGGACAAGCACTCCAAACTATGGCTACACCTTC. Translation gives CASSPPGTSTPNYGYTF.

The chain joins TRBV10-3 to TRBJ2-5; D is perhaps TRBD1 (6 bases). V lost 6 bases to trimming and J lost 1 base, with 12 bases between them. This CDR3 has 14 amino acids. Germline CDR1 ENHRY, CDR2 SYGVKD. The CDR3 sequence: CAISLTGAQETQYF. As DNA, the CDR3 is TGTGCCATCAGCCTGACAGGAGCCCAAGAGACCCAGTACTTC.

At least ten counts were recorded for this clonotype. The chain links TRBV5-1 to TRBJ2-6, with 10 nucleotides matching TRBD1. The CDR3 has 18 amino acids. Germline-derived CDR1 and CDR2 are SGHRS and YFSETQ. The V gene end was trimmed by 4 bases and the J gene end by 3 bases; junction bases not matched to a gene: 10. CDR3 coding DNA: TGCGCCAGCAGCGGGAATGACAGGGGGCTAGGTGGGGCCAACGTCCTGACTTTC. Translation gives CASSGNDRGLGGANVLTF. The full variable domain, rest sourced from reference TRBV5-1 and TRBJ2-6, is KAGVTQTPRYLIKTRGQQVTLSCSPISGHRSVSWYQQTPGQGLQFLFEYFSETQRNKGNFPGRFSGRQFSNSRSEMNVSTLELGDSALYLCASSGNDRGLGGANVLTFGAGSRLTVL.

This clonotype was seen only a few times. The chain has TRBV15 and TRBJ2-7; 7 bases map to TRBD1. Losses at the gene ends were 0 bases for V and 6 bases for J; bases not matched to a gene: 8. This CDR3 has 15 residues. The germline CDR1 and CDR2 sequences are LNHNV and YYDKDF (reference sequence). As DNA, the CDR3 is TGTGCCACCAGCAGAGATGGGAGAGGGGGCAGCGAGCAGTACTTC. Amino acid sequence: CATSRDGRGGSEQYF.

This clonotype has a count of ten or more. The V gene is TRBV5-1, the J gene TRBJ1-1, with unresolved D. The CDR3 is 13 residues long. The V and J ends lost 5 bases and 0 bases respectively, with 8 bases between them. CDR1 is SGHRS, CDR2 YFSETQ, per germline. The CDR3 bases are TGCGCCAGCAGTGTACAGATGAACACTGAAGCTTTCTTT. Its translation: CASSVQMNTEAFF.

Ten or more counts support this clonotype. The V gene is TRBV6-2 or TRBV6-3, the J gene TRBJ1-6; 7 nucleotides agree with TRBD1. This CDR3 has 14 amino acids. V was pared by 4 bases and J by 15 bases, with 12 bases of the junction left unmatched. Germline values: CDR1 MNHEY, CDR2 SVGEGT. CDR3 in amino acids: CASSSESWDRSLHF. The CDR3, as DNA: TGTGCCAGCAGTTCCGAGTCCTGGGACAGAAGCCTCCACTTT.

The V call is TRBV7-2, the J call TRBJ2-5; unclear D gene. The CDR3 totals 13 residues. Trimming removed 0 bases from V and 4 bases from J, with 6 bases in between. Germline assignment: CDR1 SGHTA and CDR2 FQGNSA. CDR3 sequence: CASSLAPRETQYF. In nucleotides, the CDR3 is TGTGCCAGCAGCTTAGCGCCTAGAGAGACCCAGTACTTC.

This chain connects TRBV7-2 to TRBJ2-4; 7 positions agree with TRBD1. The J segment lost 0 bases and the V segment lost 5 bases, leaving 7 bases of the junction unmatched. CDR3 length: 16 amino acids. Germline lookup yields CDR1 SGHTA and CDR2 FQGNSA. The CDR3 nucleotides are TGTGCCAGCAGCGCCGAGGGGGCGGGAGCCAAAAACATTCAGTACTTC. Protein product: CASSAEGAGAKNIQYF.

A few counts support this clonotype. CDR3 nucleotide sequence: TGTGCCAGCCCCATAGACGGAAGCACAGATACGCAGTATTTT. Translation: CASPIDGSTDTQYF. This sequence joins TRBV7-2 and TRBJ2-3, with no clear D. The germline gives CDR1 SGHTA, CDR2 FQGNSA. Trimming left V 8 bases short and J 0 bases short, with 12 bases between. The CDR3 has 14 residues.

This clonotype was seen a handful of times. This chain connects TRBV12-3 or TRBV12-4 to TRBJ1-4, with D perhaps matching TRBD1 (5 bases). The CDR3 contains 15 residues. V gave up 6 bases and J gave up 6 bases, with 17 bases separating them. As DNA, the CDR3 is TGTGCCAGCAGGGCCAGCAGGGTCGGGGATGAAAAACTGTTTTTT. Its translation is CASRASRVGDEKLFF.

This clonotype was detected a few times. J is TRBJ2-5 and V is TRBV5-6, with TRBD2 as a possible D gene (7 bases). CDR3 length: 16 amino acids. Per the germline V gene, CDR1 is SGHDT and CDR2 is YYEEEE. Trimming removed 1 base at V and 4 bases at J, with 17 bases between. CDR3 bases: TGTGCCAGCAGCTTGCGGGGCGGGGGCCGGGGAGAGACCCAGTACTTC. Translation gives CASSLRGGGRGETQYF.

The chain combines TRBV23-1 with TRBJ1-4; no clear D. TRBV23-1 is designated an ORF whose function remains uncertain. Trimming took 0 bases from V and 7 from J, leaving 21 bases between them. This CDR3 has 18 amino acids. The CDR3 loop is CASSQSCQEMKLCEKLFF. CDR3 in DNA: TGCGCCAGCAGTCAATCATGTCAGGAAATGAAGCTCTGTGAAAAACTGTTTTTT.

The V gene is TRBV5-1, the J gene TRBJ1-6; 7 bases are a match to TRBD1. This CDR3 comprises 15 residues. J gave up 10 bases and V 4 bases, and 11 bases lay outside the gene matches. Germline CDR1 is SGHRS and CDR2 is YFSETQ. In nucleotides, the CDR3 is TGCGCCAGCAGCGAAGCCGGGACAGCGGGATCACCCCTCCACTTT. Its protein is CASSEAGTAGSPLHF.

CDR3 sequence (DNA): TGTGCCAGCAGTTACTCGACGGTCCATTCACCCCTCCACTTT. Its protein is CASSYSTVHSPLHF. The V gene is TRBV6-2 or TRBV6-3, the J gene TRBJ1-6; D is unresolved. Trimming shortened V by 0 bases and J by 8 bases, and 8 bases separated the two germline ends. Germline CDR1 is MNHEY and CDR2 is SVGEGT. The CDR3 runs to 14 residues.

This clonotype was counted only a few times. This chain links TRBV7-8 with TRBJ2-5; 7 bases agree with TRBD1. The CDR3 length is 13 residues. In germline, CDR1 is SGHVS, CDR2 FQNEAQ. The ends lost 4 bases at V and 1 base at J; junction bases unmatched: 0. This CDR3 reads CASSWDSQETQYF. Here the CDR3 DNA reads TGTGCCAGCAGCTGGGACAGCCAAGAGACCCAGTACTTC.

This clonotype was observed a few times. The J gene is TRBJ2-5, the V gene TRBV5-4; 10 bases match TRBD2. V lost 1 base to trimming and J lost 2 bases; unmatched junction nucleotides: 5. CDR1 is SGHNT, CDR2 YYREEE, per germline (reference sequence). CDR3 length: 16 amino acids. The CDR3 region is CASSLTSGNTQETQYF. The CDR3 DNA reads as TGTGCCAGCAGCTTGACTAGCGGGAACACTCAAGAGACCCAGTACTTC.

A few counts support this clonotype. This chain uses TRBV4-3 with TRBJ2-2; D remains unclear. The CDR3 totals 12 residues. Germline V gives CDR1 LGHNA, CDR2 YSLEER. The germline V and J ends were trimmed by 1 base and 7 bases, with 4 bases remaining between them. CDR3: CASSQASGELFF. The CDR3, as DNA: TGCGCCAGCAGCCAAGCCAGCGGGGAGCTGTTTTTT.

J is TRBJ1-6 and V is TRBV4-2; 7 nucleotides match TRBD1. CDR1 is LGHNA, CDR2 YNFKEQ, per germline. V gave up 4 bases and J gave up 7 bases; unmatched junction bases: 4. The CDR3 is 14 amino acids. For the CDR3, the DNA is TGTGCCAGCAGCCGGCGACAGGGCAATTCACCCCTCCACTTT. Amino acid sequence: CASSRRQGNSPLHF.

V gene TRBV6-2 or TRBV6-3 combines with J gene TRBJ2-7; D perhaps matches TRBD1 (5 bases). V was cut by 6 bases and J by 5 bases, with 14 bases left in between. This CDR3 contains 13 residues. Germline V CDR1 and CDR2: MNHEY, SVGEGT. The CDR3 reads CASRARQFDEQYV. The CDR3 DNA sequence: TGTGCCAGCAGGGCAAGACAGTTCGACGAGCAGTACGTC.

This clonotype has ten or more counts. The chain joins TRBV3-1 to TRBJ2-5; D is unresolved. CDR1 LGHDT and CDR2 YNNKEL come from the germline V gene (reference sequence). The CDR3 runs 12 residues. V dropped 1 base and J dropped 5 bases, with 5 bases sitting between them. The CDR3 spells CASSQVRETQYF. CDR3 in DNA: TGTGCCAGCAGCCAAGTCAGGGAGACCCAGTACTTC.

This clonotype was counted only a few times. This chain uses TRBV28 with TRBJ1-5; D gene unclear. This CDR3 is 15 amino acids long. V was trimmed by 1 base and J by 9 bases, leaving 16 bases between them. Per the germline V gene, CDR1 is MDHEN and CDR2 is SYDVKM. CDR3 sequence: CASSLFRTVEAPQHF. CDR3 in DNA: TGTGCCAGCAGTTTATTTCGAACAGTCGAAGCGCCCCAGCATTTT.

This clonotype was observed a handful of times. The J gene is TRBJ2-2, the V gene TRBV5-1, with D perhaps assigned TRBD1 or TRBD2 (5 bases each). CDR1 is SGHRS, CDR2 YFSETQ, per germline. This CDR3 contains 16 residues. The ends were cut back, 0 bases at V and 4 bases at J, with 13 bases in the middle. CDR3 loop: CASSLVVGAGTGELFF. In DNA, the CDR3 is TGCGCCAGCAGCTTGGTGGTCGGGGCCGGCACCGGGGAGCTGTTTTTT.

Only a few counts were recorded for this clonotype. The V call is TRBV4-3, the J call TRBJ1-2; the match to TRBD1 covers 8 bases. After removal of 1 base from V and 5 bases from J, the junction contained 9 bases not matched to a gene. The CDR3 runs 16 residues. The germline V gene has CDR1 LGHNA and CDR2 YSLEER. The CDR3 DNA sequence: TGCGCCAGCAGCCAAGGGTTGCAGGGGGCAGGGTATGGCTACACCTTC. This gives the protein CASSQGLQGAGYGYTF.

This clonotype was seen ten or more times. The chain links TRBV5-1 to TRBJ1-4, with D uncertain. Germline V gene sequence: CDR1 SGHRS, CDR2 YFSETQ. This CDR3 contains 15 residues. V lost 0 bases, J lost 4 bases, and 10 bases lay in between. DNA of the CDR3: TGCGCCAGCAGCTTGGTTACAGACGGTAATGAAAAACTGTTTTTT. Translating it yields CASSLVTDGNEKLFF.

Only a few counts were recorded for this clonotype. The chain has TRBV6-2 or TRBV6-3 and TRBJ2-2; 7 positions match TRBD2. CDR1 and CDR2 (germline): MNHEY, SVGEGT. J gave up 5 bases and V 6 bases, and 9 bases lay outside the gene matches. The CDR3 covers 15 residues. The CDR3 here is CASSPYSGWTGELFF. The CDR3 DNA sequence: TGTGCCAGCAGCCCCTATAGCGGGTGGACCGGGGAGCTGTTTTTT.

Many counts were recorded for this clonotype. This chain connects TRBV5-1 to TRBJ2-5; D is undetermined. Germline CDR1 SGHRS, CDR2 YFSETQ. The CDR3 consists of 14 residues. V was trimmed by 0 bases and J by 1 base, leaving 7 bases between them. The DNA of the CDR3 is TGCGCCAGCAGCTTGGGGTGGACCCAAGAGACCCAGTACTTC. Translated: CASSLGWTQETQYF.